This T cell receptor beta chain stems from a study of CD8 T cells in Susac syndrome. The individuals used as controls were healthy donors who had been matched for both age and sex. An input of 0.5 to 1 ug of RNA was subjected to reverse transcription using random hexamers. Using its own MiXCR run on the immunoSEQ multiplex PCR reads, TCRdb lists one record per CDR3 protein. This sample has 25,000 to 35,000 distinct CDR3 sequences, with less than 95% found just once. This CDR3 contains 16 residues. Trimming removed 1 base at V and 2 bases at J, with 13 bases between. The germline gives CDR1 SGHAT, CDR2 FQNNGV.

Sequenced input: CD8+ T cells from PBMCs. The gene calls are TRBV11-2 and TRBJ2-3; D is perhaps TRBD2 (6 bases). This TCR was sampled from a human donor in good health. For the CDR3, the DNA is TGTGCCAGCAGCTTAGTGTACGGCGGGGACACAGATACGCAGTATTTT. Protein sequence: CASSLVYGGDTDTQYF.